Each of the 18 T cell receptor beta chains below was sequenced from the same sample in a study of T cells in Graves' hyperthyroidism and ophthalmopathy. Researchers took RNA transcripts and amplified the TCR beta CDR3 regions from them. Researchers ran a first-round RT-PCR on the TCR CDR3 using the HTBI primer set. TCRdb reanalysed the multiplex PCR reads using MiXCR and keeps one entry per CDR3 protein. The table has about 520,000 distinct CDR3 sequences, approximately 25% seen once. The sample comprised blood. These receptors all come from a woman under 40 with Graves' ophthalmopathy.

This chain connects TRBV20-1 to TRBJ1-2; a possible D gene is TRBD1 (6 bases). The CDR3 covers 12 residues. CDR1 and CDR2 (germline): DFQATT, SNEGSKA (reference sequence). V was trimmed by 4 bases and J by 4 bases, leaving 10 bases between them. CDR3 sequence: CSATGEGYGYTF. CDR3 bases: TGCAGTGCTACAGGGGAGGGCTATGGCTACACCTTC.

This clonotype was counted at least ten times. The chain has TRBV12-3 or TRBV12-4 and TRBJ1-2; perhaps TRBD1 as D (5 bases). This CDR3 is built from 15 residues. V lost 5 bases, J lost 6 bases, and 19 bases lay in between. The DNA for the CDR3 is TGTGCCAGCAGTGTGGGCAGGAGGGGCGTTCATGGCTACACCTTC. Translated: CASSVGRRGVHGYTF.

In this sample, this clonotype turned up many times. The J gene is TRBJ1-5, the V gene TRBV20-1, with D maybe TRBD1 (6 bases). The CDR3 is 16 residues long. CDR1 and CDR2 (germline): DFQATT, SNEGSKA (reference sequence). V lost 0 bases and J lost 4, with 16 bases in between. CDR3 sequence: CSARDLGQGRNQPQHF. The DNA for the CDR3 is TGCAGTGCTAGAGATCTAGGCCAGGGGAGGAATCAGCCCCAGCATTTT.

This clonotype was observed a handful of times. This rearrangement joins TRBV14 to TRBJ1-2, with TRBD1 matching 11 bases. From germline, CDR1 is SGHDN and CDR2 FVKESK. This CDR3 contains 15 residues. Trimming cost V 4 bases and J 3 bases; bases outside gene matches: 4. The CDR3 sequence: CASSPPGQGDYGYTF. The CDR3 DNA sequence: TGTGCCAGCAGCCCACCGGGACAGGGGGACTATGGCTACACCTTC.

This clonotype was seen ten or more times. The rearrangement uses TRBV19 and TRBJ1-5, with a tentative D call TRBD1 (6 bases). Trimming took off 6 bases at V and 7 bases at J, with 13 bases between the two ends. Germline V gene lookup returns CDR1 LNHDA and CDR2 SQIVND (reference sequence). The CDR3 loop spans 13 amino acids. The CDR3 is CASSQGSGQPQHF. The DNA of the CDR3 is TGTGCCAGTAGCCAGGGGTCTGGACAGCCCCAGCATTTT.

This clonotype was counted many times. The chain couples TRBV18 to TRBJ1-5; the D gene is possibly TRBD1 (6 bases). Per the germline V gene, CDR1 is KGHSH and CDR2 is LQKENI. Between the trimmed V and J ends, which lost 3 bases and 6 bases, there was a span of 12 bases. The CDR3 extends over 14 amino acids. The CDR3 DNA reads as TGTGCCAGCTCACCGACAGGTCGCGGTCAGCCCCAGCATTTT. Protein: CASSPTGRGQPQHF.

The table lists this clonotype with many counts. This rearrangement joins TRBV6-1 to TRBJ1-2; the D gene is possibly TRBD1 (6 bases). This CDR3 spans 15 amino acids. The V gene's germline CDR1 is MNHNS and CDR2 SASEGT. With 2 bases removed from V and 11 bases from J, the gap between germline ends came to 21 bases. Written as DNA, the CDR3 is TGTGCCAGCAGTGAATCGACAGGACCTTCGGTAAGGTACACCTTC. Its translation is CASSESTGPSVRYTF.

This clonotype has at least ten counts. V usage is TRBV24-1 and J usage is TRBJ2-5; 8 nucleotides agree with TRBD1. The CDR3 covers 18 residues. The germline gives CDR1 KGHDR, CDR2 SFDVKD. The V gene end was trimmed by 4 bases and the J gene end by 5 bases; junction bases not matched to a gene: 17. For the CDR3, the DNA is TGTGCCACCAGTGACCACGACAGGGGAAGGGGGTACTGGGAGACCCAGTACTTC. Its protein product is CATSDHDRGRGYWETQYF.

Concerning this clonotype itself: This could be a read error, since a much larger clone is one nucleotide away. The chain joins TRBV12-3 or TRBV12-4 to TRBJ2-6; D may be TRBD1 (7 bases). This CDR3 spans 15 amino acids. The CDR3 DNA sequence: TGTGCCAGCAGTCCCAGGGGGACTGGGGCCAACGTCCTGAGTTTC. It codes for CASSPRGTGANVLSF.

The rearrangement uses TRBV19 and TRBJ2-2, with D tentatively TRBD1 (6 bases). V lost 7 bases and J lost 2, with 17 bases in between. CDR1 and CDR2 from the germline V gene are LNHDA and SQIVND (reference sequence). The CDR3 is 16 residues long. CDR3 DNA: TGTGCCAGTACCGGCCAGGACAGACTTAACACCGGGGAGCTGTTTTTT. Translation: CASTGQDRLNTGELFF.

Many counts were recorded for this clonotype. At one boundary the junction diverges from the germline segment, which might be a read error. The chain couples TRBV28 to TRBJ2-2; TRBD1 aligns across 9 bases. Germline V gene lookup returns CDR1 MDHEN and CDR2 SYDVKM. This CDR3 is built from 15 residues. The CDR3 coding sequence is TGTGCCAGCAGTTTCGGGGACAGGGACACCGGGAAGCTGTTTTTT. It yields the protein CASSFGDRDTGKLFF.

This clonotype was counted ten times or more. The chain joins TRBV12-3 or TRBV12-4 to TRBJ1-5; D not resolved. V was shortened by 4 bases and J by 3 bases, with 10 bases between the two germline ends. This CDR3 is 14 amino acids long. The CDR3 nucleotides read TGTGCCAGCAGTTACCGAGGTTACAATCAGCCCCAGCATTTT. Translating it yields CASSYRGYNQPQHF.

This chain links TRBV15 with TRBJ1-2; no definite D call. From germline, CDR1 is LNHNV and CDR2 YYDKDF (reference sequence). The CDR3 has 14 residues. Between the trimmed V and J ends, which lost 3 bases and 1 base, there was a span of 9 bases. In DNA, the CDR3 is TGTGCCACCAGCAGGACACTGTTTAACTATGGCTACACCTTC. It translates to CATSRTLFNYGYTF.

V and J are TRBV6-5 and TRBJ2-5; D might be TRBD2 (5 bases). The CDR3 is made up of 17 amino acids. V dropped 2 bases and J dropped 3 bases, with 19 bases sitting between them. Looked up from germline, CDR1 is MNHEY and CDR2 is SVGAGI. CDR3 in amino acids: CASSYGPGSSVKETQYF. Here the CDR3 DNA reads TGTGCCAGCAGTTACGGGCCCGGCAGTAGCGTAAAAGAGACCCAGTACTTC.

This clonotype was seen at least ten times. A read error may be the cause here, since a much bigger clone is one base away. The gene calls are TRBV6-2 or TRBV6-3 and TRBJ2-7; D is ambiguous. With 0 bases removed from V and 8 bases from J, the gap between germline ends came to 8 bases. Germline-derived CDR1 and CDR2 are MNHEY and SVGEGT. The CDR3 has 12 residues. The CDR3, as DNA: TGTGCCAGCAGTTACTCACGAAACAAGCAGTACTTC. It translates to CASSYSRNKQYF.

V and J are TRBV4-2 and TRBJ1-6; D ambiguous. V was pared by 4 bases and J by 7 bases, with 14 bases between. Germline V lookup: CDR1 LGHNA, CDR2 YNFKEQ. The CDR3 spans 15 residues. The CDR3 loop reads CASSPPGPKNSPLHF. The CDR3 DNA reads as TGTGCCAGCAGCCCGCCGGGTCCTAAGAATTCACCCCTCCACTTT.

This clonotype was picked up many times. The rearrangement uses TRBV19 and TRBJ1-1, with D possibly matching TRBD1 (5 bases). Deletions cut 4 bases from V and 1 base from J, with 13 bases between. Germline loops: CDR1 LNHDA, CDR2 SQIVND (reference sequence). The CDR3 runs 15 residues. Here the CDR3 DNA reads TGTGCCAGTAGTACCTCAGGGACCGGGAACACTGAAGCTTTCTTT. It is translated as CASSTSGTGNTEAFF.

V gene TRBV18 combines with J gene TRBJ2-7, with D perhaps TRBD1 or TRBD2 (5 bases each). The germline CDR1 and CDR2 sequences are KGHSH and LQKENI. The CDR3 length is 14 residues. The V gene lost 2 bases and the J gene lost 2 bases, with 10 bases spanning the gap. DNA of the CDR3: TGTGCCAGCTCACCAGGGAGACAGACCTACGAGCAGTACTTC. Protein sequence: CASSPGRQTYEQYF.